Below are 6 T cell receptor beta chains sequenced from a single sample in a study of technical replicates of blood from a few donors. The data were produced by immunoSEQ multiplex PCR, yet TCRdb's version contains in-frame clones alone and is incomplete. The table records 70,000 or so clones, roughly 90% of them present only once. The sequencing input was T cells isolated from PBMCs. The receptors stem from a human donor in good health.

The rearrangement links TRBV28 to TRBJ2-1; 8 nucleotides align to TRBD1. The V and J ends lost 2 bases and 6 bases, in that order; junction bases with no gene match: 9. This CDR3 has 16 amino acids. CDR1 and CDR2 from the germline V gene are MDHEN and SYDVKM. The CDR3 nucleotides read TGTGCCAGCAGTTTAAAGGGCAGGGGGCAATTCAATGAGCAGTTCTTC. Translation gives CASSLKGRGQFNEQFF.

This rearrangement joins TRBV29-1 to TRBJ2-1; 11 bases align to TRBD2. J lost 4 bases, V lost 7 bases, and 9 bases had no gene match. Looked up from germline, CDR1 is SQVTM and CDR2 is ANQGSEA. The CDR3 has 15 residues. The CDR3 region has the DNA TGCAGCGCAACACTAGCGGGAGAACATTACAATGAGCAGTTCTTC. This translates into CSATLAGEHYNEQFF.

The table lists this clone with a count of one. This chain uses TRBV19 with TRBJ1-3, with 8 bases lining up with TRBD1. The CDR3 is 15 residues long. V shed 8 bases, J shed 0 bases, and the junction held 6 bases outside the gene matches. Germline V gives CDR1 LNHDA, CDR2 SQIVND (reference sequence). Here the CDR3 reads CASFHRGSSGNTIYF. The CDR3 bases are TGTGCCAGTTTCCACAGGGGGAGCTCTGGAAACACCATATATTTT.

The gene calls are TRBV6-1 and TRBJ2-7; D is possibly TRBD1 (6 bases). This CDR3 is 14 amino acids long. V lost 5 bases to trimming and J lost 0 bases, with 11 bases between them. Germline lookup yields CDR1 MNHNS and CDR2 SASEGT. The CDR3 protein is CASSRQESSYEQYF. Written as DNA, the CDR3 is TGTGCCAGCAGTCGACAGGAAAGCTCCTACGAGCAGTACTTC.

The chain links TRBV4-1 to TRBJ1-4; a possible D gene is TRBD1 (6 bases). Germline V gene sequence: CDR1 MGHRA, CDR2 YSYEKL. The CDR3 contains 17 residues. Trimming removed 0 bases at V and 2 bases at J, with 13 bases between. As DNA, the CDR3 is TGCGCCAGCAGCCAAGAGACGAACAGGGTCACTAATGAAAAACTGTTTTTT. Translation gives CASSQETNRVTNEKLFF.

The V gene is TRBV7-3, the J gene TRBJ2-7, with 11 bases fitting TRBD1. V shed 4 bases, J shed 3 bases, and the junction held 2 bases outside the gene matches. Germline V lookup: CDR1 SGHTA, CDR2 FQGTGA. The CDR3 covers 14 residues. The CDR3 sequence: CASSYGTGGYEQYF. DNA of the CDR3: TGTGCCAGCAGCTACGGGACAGGGGGCTACGAGCAGTACTTC.